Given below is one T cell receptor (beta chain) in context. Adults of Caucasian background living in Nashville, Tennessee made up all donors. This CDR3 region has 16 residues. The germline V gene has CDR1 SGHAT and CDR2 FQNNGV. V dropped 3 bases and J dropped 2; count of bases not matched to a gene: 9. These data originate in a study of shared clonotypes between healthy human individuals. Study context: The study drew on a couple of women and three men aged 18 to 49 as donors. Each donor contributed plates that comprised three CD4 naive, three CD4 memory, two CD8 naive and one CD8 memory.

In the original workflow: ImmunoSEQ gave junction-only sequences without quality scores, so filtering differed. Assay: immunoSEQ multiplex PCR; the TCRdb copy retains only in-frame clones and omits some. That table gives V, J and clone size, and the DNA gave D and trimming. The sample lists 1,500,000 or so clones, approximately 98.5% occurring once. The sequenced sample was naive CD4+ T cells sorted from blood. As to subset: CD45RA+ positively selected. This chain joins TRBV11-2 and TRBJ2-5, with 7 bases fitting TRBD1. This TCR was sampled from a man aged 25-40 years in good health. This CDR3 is CASSFTPGQKQETQYF. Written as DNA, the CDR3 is TGTGCCAGCAGCTTCACCCCGGGACAGAAACAAGAGACCCAGTACTTC.